The 5 T cell receptor beta chains presented below share a single source sample, sequenced in a study of somatic mutations in cytotoxic T cells in rheumatoid arthritis. TCRdb's table, derived via immunoSEQ multiplex PCR, lists solely in-frame clones and lacks some. This sample has more than 15,000 clones, with 70% to 75% found just once. Sequencing input: CD8+ T cells sorted from blood. Receptors originate from an older woman in good health.

The chain employs TRBV2 and TRBJ2-7; no clear D gene. Germline assignment: CDR1 SNHLY and CDR2 FYNNEI. The CDR3 is 13 amino acids. Between the trimmed V and J ends, which lost 1 base and 5 bases, there was a span of 9 bases. The CDR3 DNA is TGTGCCAGCAGTGAAGGCAGAGGCAACGAGCAGTACTTC. It codes for CASSEGRGNEQYF.

CDR3: CASSGYTDTQYF. As DNA, the CDR3 is TGTGCCAGCAGCGGATACACAGATACGCAGTATTTT. This chain connects TRBV27 to TRBJ2-3; D unresolved. The CDR3 extends over 12 amino acids. The germline V and J ends were trimmed by 6 bases and 2 bases, with 6 bases remaining between them. Germline assignment: CDR1 MNHEY and CDR2 SMNVEV (reference sequence).

The V and J genes are TRBV4-2 and TRBJ2-1, with a possible D match to TRBD2 (6 bases). Between the trimmed V and J ends, which lost 0 bases and 10 bases, there was a span of 10 bases. Germline V gene lookup returns CDR1 LGHNA and CDR2 YNFKEQ. The CDR3 is made up of 13 amino acids. Here the CDR3 reads CASSQEGGNEQFF. The CDR3 coding sequence is TGTGCCAGCAGCCAAGAGGGGGGAAACGAGCAGTTCTTC.

The chain has TRBV7-9 and TRBJ2-3, with TRBD2 matching 7 bases. Losses at the gene ends were 2 bases for V and 1 base for J; bases not matched to a gene: 3. In germline, CDR1 is SEHNR, CDR2 FQNEAQ (reference sequence). The CDR3 consists of 15 residues. CDR3 residues: CASSLPAGGTDTQYF. CDR3 nucleotide sequence: TGTGCCAGCAGCTTACCCGCGGGAGGCACAGATACGCAGTATTTT. Variable domain in full (rest from reference TRBV7-9 and TRBJ2-3): DTGVSQNPRHKITKRGQNVTFRCDPISEHNRLYWYRQTLGQGPEFLTYFQNEAQLEKSRLLSDRFSAERPKGSFSTLEIQRTEQGDSAMYLCASSLPAGGTDTQYFGPGTRLTVL.

The chain recombines TRBV7-6 with TRBJ2-1; 11 nucleotides match TRBD2. Per the germline V gene, CDR1 is SGHVS and CDR2 is FNYEAQ. With V trimmed by 5 bases and J by 4 bases, 4 bases remained unmatched. CDR3 length: 15 amino acids. The CDR3 DNA reads as TGTGCCAGCAGCCTTACTAGCGGGGGATACAATGAGCAGTTCTTC. Translating it yields CASSLTSGGYNEQFF.